A selection of T cell receptor beta chains follows, all from one sample in a study of T cells in Graves' hyperthyroidism and ophthalmopathy. From the multiplex PCR reads, TCRdb called clonotypes with MiXCR, one entry per CDR3 protein. The sample contains hundreds of thousands of distinct CDR3 sequences, 13% to 15% of which appear only once. The sample was blood. The receptors derive from a woman under 30 with Graves' hyperthyroidism. The CDR3 runs from the conserved cysteine through the conserved F or W. The order of the fields is V gene, clone size, D gene, CDR3 length, J gene, CDR3 DNA, CDR3 protein. D genes are given only for firm matches. The listing skips clone size in some rows; elsewhere it reads once, few, many or a size class.

TRBV20-1	many	TRBD2	15	TRBJ2-3	TGCAGTGCTAGCGGGCGAGCGGGAGGTTCGGATACGCAGTATTTT	CSASGRAGGSDTQYF
TRBV7-8	NA	TRBD2	16	TRBJ2-3	TGTGCCAGCAGCCCTGGTAGGCGGGAGTCGCAAGGTACGCAGTATTTT	CASSPGRRESQGTQYF
TRBV6-1	many	NA	13	TRBJ1-1	TGTGCCAGCAGTCGCAGTACGAACACTGAAGCTTTCTTT	CASSRSTNTEAFF
TRBV20-1	many	TRBD1	13	TRBJ2-3	TGCAGTGCCCAGACAGGGCCCACAGATACGCAGTATTTT	CSAQTGPTDTQYF
TRBV20-1	many	TRBD2	15	TRBJ2-3	TGCAGTGCTGGGACCGGGACTAGCGGGACGGATACGCAGTATTTT	CSAGTGTSGTDTQYF
TRBV7-2	NA	NA	14	TRBJ2-1	TGTGCCAGCAGCTTAGAAACTAGGGTCAATGAGCAGTTCTTC	CASSLETRVNEQFF
TRBV28	many	NA	14	TRBJ2-7	TGTGCCAGCAATTGGCAGGGCTGGGCCTACGAGCAGTACTTC	CASNWQGWAYEQYF
TRBV7-3	few	NA	13	TRBJ2-3	TGTGCCAGCAGCACAAACCCGGGGGATACGCAGTATTTT	CASSTNPGDTQYF
TRBV10-3	many	NA	13	TRBJ2-1	TGTGCCATCAGTAGAACAGGGAACAATGAGCAGTTCTTC	CAISRTGNNEQFF
TRBV29-1	few	NA	12	TRBJ1-4	TGCAGCGTTACGGGGGTAGGAGAAAAACTGTTTTTT	CSVTGVGEKLFF
TRBV9	NA	TRBD1	14	TRBJ2-1	TGTGCCAGCAGCGTAGAACAGGGGATCGATGAGCAGTTCTTC	CASSVEQGIDEQFF
TRBV18	many	TRBD1	14	TRBJ2-2	TGTGCCAGCTCACGGACAGGTTACACCGGGGAGCTGTTTTTT	CASSRTGYTGELFF
TRBV18	many	NA	15	TRBJ1-6	TGTGCCAGCTCCTGGACGGGTGAGACAAATTCACCCCTCCACTTT	CASSWTGETNSPLHF
TRBV2	many	NA	13	TRBJ2-1	TGTGCCAGCAGGGAAGGGGCCTACAATGAGCAGTTCTTC	CASREGAYNEQFF
TRBV30	many	TRBD2	16	TRBJ2-5	TGTGCCTGGAGTTGGACTAGCGGGAGGGGTAAAGAGACCCAGTACTTC	CAWSWTSGRGKETQYF
TRBV30	many	NA	15	TRBJ1-1	TGTGCCTGGAGTGCCCCACCCGACTGGGGCACTGAAGCTTTCTTT	CAWSAPPDWGTEAFF
TRBV2	few	TRBD2	15	TRBJ2-1	TGTGCCAGCAGCGAGCTAGCGGACTCCTACAATGAGCAGTTCTTC	CASSELADSYNEQFF
TRBV18	many	NA	13	TRBJ1-1	TGTGCCAGCTCACCTGGGGTTAACACTGAAGCTTTCTTT	CASSPGVNTEAFF
TRBV28	many	NA	19	TRBJ1-6	TGTGCCAGCAGTTTATCCCCCAGCCGGACGAGCTCCTATAATTCACCCCTCCACTTT	CASSLSPSRTSSYNSPLHF
TRBV3-1	many	NA	14	TRBJ1-2	TGTGCCAGCAGCCTCCAATCCGGGTCTTATGGCTACACCTTC	CASSLQSGSYGYTF
TRBV4-1	few	TRBD2	21	TRBJ2-2	TGCGCCAGCAGCCAAGTAGGGTTGTCCGGACTAGCGGGACCGAACACCGGGGAGCTGTTTTTT	CASSQVGLSGLAGPNTGELFF
TRBV19	NA	NA	12	TRBJ1-3	TGTGCCAGTAGTACCCTAGGAAACACCATATATTTT	CASSTLGNTIYF
TRBV11-2	many	TRBD1	18	TRBJ1-2	TGTGCCAGCAGCTTGGCCAACCCGCGGGACAGGGGAAAAGGTGGCTACACCTTC	CASSLANPRDRGKGGYTF
TRBV10-3	NA	TRBD1	14	TRBJ1-1	TGTGCCATCAGATTTGGTAAGGGGGCGACTGAAGCTTTCTTT	CAIRFGKGATEAFF
TRBV15	many	NA	13	TRBJ1-2	TGTGCCACCAGACCCTATCCCATTGGTGGCTACACCTTC	CATRPYPIGGYTF
TRBV6-2/TRBV6-3	NA	TRBD1	15	TRBJ2-7	TGTGCCAGCAGTGACCCGACAGGGGTTTCCTACGAGCAGTACTTC	CASSDPTGVSYEQYF
TRBV4-3	many	NA	16	TRBJ1-2	TGCGCCAGCAGCCAAGGCCCCTTAGGATCGAACTATGGCTACACCTTC	CASSQGPLGSNYGYTF
TRBV6-4	few	TRBD1	13	TRBJ1-2	TGTGCCAGCCCATGGTCGGACAGGGGCGGCTACACCTTC	CASPWSDRGGYTF
TRBV6-5	few	TRBD2	18	TRBJ2-1	TGTGCCAGCAGTTACCCGCCGGATAGCGGGGTCGAGTACAATGAGCAGTTCTTC	CASSYPPDSGVEYNEQFF
TRBV19	NA	NA	12	TRBJ1-1	TGTGCAACGGGGGAGGTTAACACTGAAGCTTTCTTT	CATGEVNTEAFF
TRBV28	NA	NA	14	TRBJ2-7	TGTGCCAGCAGTTTATCGGCAGGGGGGAACGAGCAGTACTTC	CASSLSAGGNEQYF
TRBV7-2	NA	NA	15	TRBJ1-2	TGTGCCAGTAAAATAAGCGTGGGGACTAACTATGGCTACACCTTC	CASKISVGTNYGYTF
TRBV18	NA	TRBD2	17	TRBJ2-7	TGTGCCAGCTCACCCGGACTAGCGGGGGCAAGTTTAGACGAGCAGTACTTC	CASSPGLAGASLDEQYF
TRBV5-1	once	NA	16	TRBJ2-1	TGCGCCAGCAGCCTGGGGGCGAATTACGTTTACAATGAGCAGTTCTTC	CASSLGANYVYNEQFF
TRBV5-1	many	NA	12	TRBJ1-1	TGCGCCAGCAGAAAAGGAAACACTGAAGCTTTCTTT	CASRKGNTEAFF
TRBV18	many	NA	15	TRBJ2-3	TGTGCCAGCTCACGGTGGGAGAGGGGCACAGATACGCAGTATTTT	CASSRWERGTDTQYF
TRBV29-1	few	NA	15	TRBJ1-2	TGCAGCGTTGAAGAAGTCTGGAGTTCTAACTATGGCTACACCTTC	CSVEEVWSSNYGYTF
TRBV3-1	many	NA	15	TRBJ2-2	TGTGCCAGCAGCGGAACGGGACTGAACCTGGGGGAGCTGTTTTTT	CASSGTGLNLGELFF
TRBV6-2/TRBV6-3	many	NA	15	TRBJ2-2	TGTGCCAGCAGTTACGGGGGCAGGGACACCGGGGAGCTGTTTTTT	CASSYGGRDTGELFF
TRBV7-9	many	NA	16	TRBJ2-7	TGTGCCAGCAGCTATTCCGGGACAACGTCCGACTACGAGCAGTACTTC	CASSYSGTTSDYEQYF
TRBV6-1	few	TRBD2	19	TRBJ2-2	TGTGCCACCCCAAGTTTCCGGACTAGGTCCGCCCGAAACACCGGGGAGCTGTTTTTT	CATPSFRTRSARNTGELFF
TRBV29-1	few	NA	17	TRBJ1-1	TGCAGCGTGAGGGGGACTGAAGGCAGGGGCCTGAACACTAAAGCTTTCTTT	CSVRGTEGRGLNTKAFF
TRBV15	many	NA	14	TRBJ1-5	TGTGCCACCAGCAGGGGCGAGAGCAATCAGCCCCAGCATTTT	CATSRGESNQPQHF
TRBV7-2	many	NA	13	TRBJ2-2	TGTGCCAGCAGCTTAGCGGCTACCGGGGAGCTGTTTTTT	CASSLAATGELFF
TRBV28	NA	TRBD1	18	TRBJ2-7	TGTGCCAGCAGCTCTTGGCTAACGAGTGGGACAGGAGGACCCGAGCAGTACTTC	CASSSWLTSGTGGPEQYF
TRBV2	many	TRBD2	17	TRBJ2-3	TGTGCCAGCAGTCCGCCTTCGTGGACTAGCGGCACAGATACGCAGTATTTT	CASSPPSWTSGTDTQYF
TRBV24-1	NA	TRBD2	16	TRBJ2-1	TGTGCCACCAGTGACACGACTAGCGGGAGTGTCTTTGAGCAGTTCTTC	CATSDTTSGSVFEQFF
TRBV7-9	NA	NA	16	TRBJ2-5	TGTGCCAGCAGCTTAGTTGTTGCGGGGAGCGGGGAGACCCAGTACTTC	CASSLVVAGSGETQYF
TRBV4-3	many	NA	15	TRBJ2-3	TGCGCCAGCAGCCAAGATGGTGAAGGCACAGATACGCAGTATTTT	CASSQDGEGTDTQYF
TRBV5-1	many	NA	12	TRBJ2-2	TGCGCCAGCAGCTTGATTCCCGGGGAGCTGTTTTTT	CASSLIPGELFF
TRBV12-3/TRBV12-4	few	NA	14	TRBJ2-1	TGTGCCAGCAGTACAAACGGGGTTTCCAATGAGCAGTTCTTC	CASSTNGVSNEQFF
TRBV20-1	NA	NA	13	TRBJ2-1	TGCAGTGCTAGAGACAGTGGAAAGAATGAGCAGTTCTTC	CSARDSGKNEQFF